These 22 T cell receptor beta chains were sequenced from one sample in a study of identifying expanded T cells in peripheral blood. Clones were read by immunoSEQ multiplex PCR, and TCRdb kept only the in-frame ones, dropping some. The sample comprises fewer than 110,000 clones, approximately 90% of which are singletons, and approximately 17% rests with the top ten. Sequencing was performed on blood. Receptors originate from a person between 18 and 70 years old in good health.

The V call is TRBV28, the J call TRBJ2-1; 10 bases align to TRBD1. CDR1 MDHEN and CDR2 SYDVKM come from the germline V gene. V gave up 4 bases and J gave up 9 bases; unmatched junction bases: 9. The CDR3 is made up of 15 amino acids. Here the CDR3 DNA reads TGTGCCAGCAGTTCCAGGCGGACAGGGGGAACTGAGCAGTTCTTC. Encoded protein: CASSSRRTGGTEQFF. Variable domain in full (rest from reference TRBV28 and TRBJ2-1): DVKVTQSSRYLVKRTGEKVFLECVQDMDHENMFWYRQDPGLGLRLIYFSYDVKMKEKGDIPEGYSVSREKKERFSLILESASTNQTSMYLCASSSRRTGGTEQFFGPGTRLTVL.

The chain uses TRBV5-1 and TRBJ1-2; D is uncertain. The V gene's germline CDR1 is SGHRS and CDR2 YFSETQ. V was clipped by 0 bases and J by 4 bases, with 13 bases between them. This CDR3 has 15 residues. The CDR3 bases are TGCGCCAGCAGCTTGGATGGCCCGAACTTCTATGGCTACACCTTC. Its translation is CASSLDGPNFYGYTF.

DNA for the CDR3: TGTGCCAGCAGCTTTCGACGGCTGTACTTGGGCACTGAAGCTTTCTTT. Protein product: CASSFRRLYLGTEAFF. The rearrangement uses TRBV5-8 and TRBJ1-1; D is unresolved. The CDR3 has 16 amino acids. Germline values: CDR1 SGHTS, CDR2 YDEGEE. V was cut by 2 bases and J by 4 bases, with 18 bases left in between.

The V and J genes are TRBV19 and TRBJ2-5; 11 nucleotides agree with TRBD2. This CDR3 comprises 15 residues. Trimming removed 5 bases from V and 2 bases from J; junction bases left unmatched: 4. The germline CDR1 and CDR2 sequences are LNHDA and SQIVND (reference sequence). CDR3 sequence reads: CASSYRLAGQETQYF. In DNA, the CDR3 is TGTGCCAGTAGTTACCGACTAGCGGGGCAAGAGACCCAGTACTTC.

The J gene is TRBJ1-5, the V gene TRBV4-1; tentatively, D is TRBD1 (6 bases). Germline assignment: CDR1 MGHRA and CDR2 YSYEKL. V was trimmed by 4 bases and J by 3 bases, leaving 10 bases between them. This CDR3 spans 14 amino acids. In DNA form, the CDR3 reads TGCGCCAGCAGCCTCCGGACAGTCAATCAGCCCCAGCATTTT. This encodes CASSLRTVNQPQHF.

V gene TRBV29-1 combines with J gene TRBJ1-1; D might be TRBD1 (5 bases). The germline V gene has CDR1 SQVTM and CDR2 ANQGSEA. The CDR3 is 11 residues long. Trimming pared 4 bases from V and 8 bases from J, leaving 11 bases between. CDR3 bases: TGCAGCGTTGTGGGGGAGGAGGAAGCTTTCTTT. This translates into CSVVGEEEAFF. The variable domain in full, completed from reference TRBV29-1 and TRBJ1-1, reads SAVISQKPSRDICQRGTSLTIQCQVDSQVTMMFWYRQQPGQSLTLIATANQGSEATYESGFVIDKFPISRPNLTFSTLTVSNMSPEDSSIYLCSVVGEEEAFFGQGTRLTVV.

The chain joins TRBV7-9 to TRBJ2-7; 8 bases line up with TRBD1. CDR1 and CDR2 from the germline V gene are SEHNR and FQNEAQ (reference sequence). The V gene end was trimmed by 7 bases and the J gene end by 1 base; junction bases not matched to a gene: 6. This CDR3 has 14 amino acids. CDR3 bases: TGTGCCAGCACGTGGACAGGGACTTCCTACGAGCAGTACTTC. Its protein is CASTWTGTSYEQYF.

This chain uses TRBV6-5 with TRBJ2-7; D call uncertain. The V and J ends lost 4 bases and 6 bases respectively, with 13 bases between them. The CDR3 extends over 13 amino acids. CDR1 is MNHEY and CDR2 is SVGAGI in the germline V gene. The CDR3: CASSWNPSLEQYF. CDR3 nucleotide sequence: TGTGCCAGCAGTTGGAACCCCTCCCTCGAGCAGTACTTC.

The chain is built from TRBV18 and TRBJ1-1, with TRBD1 matching over 9 bases. The V gene end was trimmed by 3 bases and the J gene end by 7 bases; junction bases not matched to a gene: 9. Germline V lookup: CDR1 KGHSH, CDR2 LQKENI. The CDR3 has 15 amino acids. The DNA of the CDR3 is TGTGCCAGCTCACCGATGACAGGGGGTGGGGGTGAAGCTTTCTTT. Translating it yields CASSPMTGGGGEAFF.

The rearrangement links TRBV5-8 to TRBJ2-1; D could derive from TRBD1 or TRBD2 (5 bases each). V was pared by 2 bases and J by 8 bases, with 11 bases between. Germline CDR1 SGHTS, CDR2 YDEGEE. This CDR3 comprises 13 residues. The CDR3 nucleotides read TGTGCCAGCAGCTTCAACCGGGGCGATGAGCAGTTCTTC. Its translation is CASSFNRGDEQFF. The whole variable domain, remainder taken from reference TRBV5-8 and TRBJ2-1, is EAGVTQSPTHLIKTRGQQATLRCSPISGHTSVYWYQQALGLGLQFLLWYDEGEERNRGNFPPRFSGRQFPNYSSELNVNALELEDSALYLCASSFNRGDEQFFGPGTRLTVL.

The chain carries TRBV4-1 and TRBJ1-3, with 7 bases aligning to TRBD1. The CDR3 runs 15 residues. The ends lost 0 bases at V and 5 bases at J; junction bases unmatched: 4. CDR1 is MGHRA, CDR2 YSYEKL, per germline. This CDR3 is CASSQDMTGRNTIYF. CDR3 sequence (DNA): TGCGCCAGCAGCCAAGATATGACAGGGCGAAACACCATATATTTT.

The V and J genes are TRBV29-1 and TRBJ2-3, with TRBD2 as a possible D gene (6 bases). Germline CDR1 SQVTM, CDR2 ANQGSEA. Deletions cut 7 bases from V and 2 bases from J, with 16 bases between. The CDR3 extends over 14 amino acids. The CDR3: CSAGGGDLTDTQYF. DNA for the CDR3: TGCAGCGCCGGCGGCGGGGACCTCACAGATACGCAGTATTTT.

V usage is TRBV9 and J usage is TRBJ2-2; 11 nucleotides line up with TRBD1. The V and J ends lost 3 bases and 5 bases, in that order; junction bases with no gene match: 15. This CDR3 is 19 amino acids long. Per the germline V gene, CDR1 is SGDLS and CDR2 is YYNGEE. CDR3 protein: CASSEGGYRTGGDTGELFF. In nucleotides, the CDR3 is TGTGCCAGCAGCGAGGGAGGATACAGGACAGGGGGCGATACCGGGGAGCTGTTTTTT.

This chain uses TRBV5-1 with TRBJ2-5; 8 nucleotides line up with TRBD2. Germline V CDR1 and CDR2: SGHRS, YFSETQ. V shed 4 bases and J 2 bases; nucleotides not matched to a gene: 4. The CDR3 runs 14 residues. Here the CDR3 reads CASSQSGGQETQYF. The DNA for the CDR3 is TGCGCCAGCAGCCAGAGCGGGGGTCAAGAGACCCAGTACTTC.

This chain links TRBV30 with TRBJ2-5, with D perhaps matching TRBD2 (6 bases). The germline V and J ends were trimmed by 1 base and 6 bases, with 15 bases remaining between them. Germline values: CDR1 GTSNPN, CDR2 SVGIG (reference sequence). The CDR3 is 14 amino acids. CDR3 bases: TGTGCCTGGAGTGGGGGGGTTACGGAGCAGACCCAGTACTTC. Its translation is CAWSGGVTEQTQYF. The variable domain in full, with the rest retrieved from reference TRBV30 and TRBJ2-5, is SQTIHQWPATLVQPVGSPLSLECTVEGTSNPNLYWYRQAAGRGLQLLFYSVGIGQISSEVPQNLSASRPQDRQFILSSKKLLLSDSGFYLCAWSGGVTEQTQYFGPGTRLLVL.

The rearrangement links TRBV7-9 to TRBJ2-1; no firm D call. In germline, CDR1 is SEHNR, CDR2 FQNEAQ (reference sequence). V was cut by 4 bases and J by 8 bases, with 6 bases left in between. The CDR3 has 11 residues. CDR3 sequence reads: CASSYTDEQFF. CDR3 nucleotides: TGTGCCAGCAGCTATACCGATGAGCAGTTCTTC.

CDR3 DNA sequence: TGTGCCAGCAGCTTAAAGCGGGGGGGCTACGAGCAGTTCTTC. This encodes CASSLKRGGYEQFF. The chain joins TRBV11-2 to TRBJ2-1; 10 bases fit TRBD2. Germline V CDR1 and CDR2: SGHAT, FQNNGV. There are 14 residues in the CDR3. Trimming at V came to 2 bases and at J to 10 bases, leaving 5 bases not matched to a gene.

This chain links TRBV29-1 with TRBJ2-3, with D possibly TRBD2 on 5 matching bases. Germline-derived CDR1 and CDR2 are SQVTM and ANQGSEA. CDR3 length: 14 residues. V was cut by 7 bases and J by 1 base, with 15 bases left in between. CDR3 residues: CSAPGDGGTDTQYF. The DNA of the CDR3 is TGCAGCGCCCCCGGGGATGGCGGCACAGATACGCAGTATTTT.

This sequence joins TRBV29-1 and TRBJ2-1; D is perhaps TRBD2 (7 bases). V lost 7 bases and J 4 bases, leaving 17 bases between the germline ends. The CDR3 is made up of 14 amino acids. Germline lookup yields CDR1 SQVTM and CDR2 ANQGSEA. The CDR3 bases are TGCAGCGCCGGGGGGACAAATCTTTACAATGAGCAGTTCTTC. The encoded protein is CSAGGTNLYNEQFF.

This chain joins TRBV10-3 and TRBJ2-5; D perhaps matches TRBD2 (5 bases). Germline CDR1 ENHRY, CDR2 SYGVKD. Trimming stripped 5 bases from V and 1 base from J, with 17 bases between. This CDR3 region has 16 residues. The chain's CDR3 is CAISPAGVETQETQYF. In DNA, the CDR3 is TGTGCCATCAGTCCGGCCGGGGTAGAGACCCAAGAGACCCAGTACTTC.

The chain has TRBV27 and TRBJ2-7; weak D call: TRBD2 (6 bases). The V gene's germline CDR1 is MNHEY and CDR2 SMNVEV (reference sequence). The CDR3 contains 14 residues. V was clipped by 2 bases and J by 0 bases, with 8 bases between them. For the CDR3, the DNA is TGTGCCAGCAGTTTAGCGGGGAACTCCTACGAGCAGTACTTC. This codes for CASSLAGNSYEQYF.

The chain combines TRBV9 with TRBJ2-5; maybe TRBD1 (6 bases). This CDR3 contains 14 residues. Per germline, CDR1 SGDLS and CDR2 YYNGEE. V lost 3 bases to trimming and J lost 4 bases, with 13 bases between them. CDR3 protein: CASSDQLGGETQYF. The DNA of the CDR3 is TGTGCCAGCAGCGATCAATTAGGGGGAGAGACCCAGTACTTC.